What follows describes a single T cell receptor beta chain. This sample was included in a study of shared T cell receptors in the human thymus. The length of the CDR3 is 13 residues. Germline V gives CDR1 LGHNA, CDR2 YSLEER. Trimming removed 0 bases at V and 3 bases at J, with 3 bases between. Using immunoSEQ multiplex PCR, the repertoire was profiled, and TCRdb retains in-frame clones only, with some absent. The sample has hundreds of thousands of clones, 80% to 90% seen once. This sample was also put to use in a study of human thymus T cells. This second study notes: Among the donors, all were healthy Finnish infants having corrective surgery for congenital heart defects. Resections were taken during corrective heart surgery, and the thymus tissue came from these. Thymic and blood repertoires seemed to show skewed V and J gene use.

Sequenced: thymocytes. The TCR comes from a boy less than two years old with a congenital heart defect. The gene calls are TRBV4-3 and TRBJ2-1, with unresolved D. CDR3 coding DNA: TGCGCCAGCAGCCAAGAGAGCTACAATGAGCAGTTCTTC. The encoded protein is CASSQESYNEQFF.